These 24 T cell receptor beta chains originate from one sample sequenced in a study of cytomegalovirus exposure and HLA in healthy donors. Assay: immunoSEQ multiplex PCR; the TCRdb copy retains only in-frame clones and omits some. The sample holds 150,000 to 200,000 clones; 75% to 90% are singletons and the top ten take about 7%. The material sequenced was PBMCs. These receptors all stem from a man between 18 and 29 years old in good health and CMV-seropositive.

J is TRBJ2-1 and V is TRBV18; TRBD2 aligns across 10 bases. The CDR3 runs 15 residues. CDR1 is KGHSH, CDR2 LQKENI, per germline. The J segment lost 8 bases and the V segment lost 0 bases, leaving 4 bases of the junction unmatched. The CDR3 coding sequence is TGTGCCAGCTCACCACCAGCGGGGGGGGACGATGAGCAGTTCTTC. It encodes CASSPPAGGDDEQFF.

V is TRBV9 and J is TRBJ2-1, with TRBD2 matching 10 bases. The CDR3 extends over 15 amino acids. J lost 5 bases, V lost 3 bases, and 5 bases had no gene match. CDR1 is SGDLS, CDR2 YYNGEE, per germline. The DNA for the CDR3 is TGTGCCAGCAGCGCCCGGACTAGCGGAGACAATGAGCAGTTCTTC. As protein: CASSARTSGDNEQFF.

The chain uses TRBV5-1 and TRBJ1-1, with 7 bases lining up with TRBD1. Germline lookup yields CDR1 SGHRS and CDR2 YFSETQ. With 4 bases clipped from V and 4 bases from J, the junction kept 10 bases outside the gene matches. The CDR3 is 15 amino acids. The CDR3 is CASSLRQGGTTEAFF. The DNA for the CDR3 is TGCGCCAGCAGCCTACGACAGGGAGGTACCACTGAAGCTTTCTTT.

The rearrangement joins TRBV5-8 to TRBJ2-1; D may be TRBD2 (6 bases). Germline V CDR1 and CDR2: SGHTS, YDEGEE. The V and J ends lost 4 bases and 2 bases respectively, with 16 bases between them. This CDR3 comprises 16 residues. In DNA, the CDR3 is TGTGCCAGCAGCCCTTCCGGGAGTCCGACCTACAATGAGCAGTTCTTC. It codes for CASSPSGSPTYNEQFF. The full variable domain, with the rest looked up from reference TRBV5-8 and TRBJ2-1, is EAGVTQSPTHLIKTRGQQATLRCSPISGHTSVYWYQQALGLGLQFLLWYDEGEERNRGNFPPRFSGRQFPNYSSELNVNALELEDSALYLCASSPSGSPTYNEQFFGPGTRLTVL.

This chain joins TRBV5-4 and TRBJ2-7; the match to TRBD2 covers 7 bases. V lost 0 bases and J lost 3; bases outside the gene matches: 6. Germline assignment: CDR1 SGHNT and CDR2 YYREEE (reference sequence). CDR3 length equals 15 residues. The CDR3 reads CASSLAGGVDYEQYF. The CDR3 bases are TGTGCCAGCAGCTTGGCTGGGGGGGTCGACTACGAGCAGTACTTC.

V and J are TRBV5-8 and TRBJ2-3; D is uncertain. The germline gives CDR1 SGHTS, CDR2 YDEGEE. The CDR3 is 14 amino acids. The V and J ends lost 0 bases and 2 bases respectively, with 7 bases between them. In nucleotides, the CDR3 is TGTGCCAGCAGCTTGGGACTTTCCACAGATACGCAGTATTTT. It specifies CASSLGLSTDTQYF.

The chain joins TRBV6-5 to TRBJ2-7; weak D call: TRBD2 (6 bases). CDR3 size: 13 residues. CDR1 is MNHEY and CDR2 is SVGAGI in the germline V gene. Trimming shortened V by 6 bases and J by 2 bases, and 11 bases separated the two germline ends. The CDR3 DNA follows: TGTGCCAGCAGCCTGTCGGGGGCCTACGAGCAGTACTTC. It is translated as CASSLSGAYEQYF.

As DNA, the CDR3 is TGCAGTGCCAAAGGGGCAAAGCCCCAGCATTTT. Its protein is CSAKGAKPQHF. The chain combines TRBV20-1 with TRBJ1-5; a possible D gene is TRBD1 (5 bases). The CDR3 totals 11 residues. Trimming shortened V by 6 bases and J by 8 bases, and 11 bases separated the two germline ends. CDR1 is DFQATT and CDR2 is SNEGSKA in the germline V gene (reference sequence).

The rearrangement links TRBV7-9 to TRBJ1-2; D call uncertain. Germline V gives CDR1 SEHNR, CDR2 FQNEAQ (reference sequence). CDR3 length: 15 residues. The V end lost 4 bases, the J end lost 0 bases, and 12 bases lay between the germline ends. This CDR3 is CASSYLPGSNYGYTF. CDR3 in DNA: TGTGCCAGCAGCTACCTACCGGGATCTAACTATGGCTACACCTTC.

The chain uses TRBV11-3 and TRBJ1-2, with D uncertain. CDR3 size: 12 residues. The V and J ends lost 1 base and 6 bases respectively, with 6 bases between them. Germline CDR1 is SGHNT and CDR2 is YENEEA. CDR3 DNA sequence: TGTGCCAGCAGCTTAGGCGGGGATGGCTACACCTTC. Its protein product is CASSLGGDGYTF.

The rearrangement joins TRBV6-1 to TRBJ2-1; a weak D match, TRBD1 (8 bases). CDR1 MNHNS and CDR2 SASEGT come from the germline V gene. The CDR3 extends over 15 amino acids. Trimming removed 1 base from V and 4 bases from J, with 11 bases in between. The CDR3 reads CASSEDRGGYNEQFF. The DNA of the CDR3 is TGTGCCAGCAGTGAAGACAGGGGGGGGTACAATGAGCAGTTCTTC.

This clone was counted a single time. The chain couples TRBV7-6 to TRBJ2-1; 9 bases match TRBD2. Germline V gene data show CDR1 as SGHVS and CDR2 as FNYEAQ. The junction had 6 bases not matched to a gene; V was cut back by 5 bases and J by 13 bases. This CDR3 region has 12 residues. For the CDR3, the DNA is TGTGCCAGCAGCAAAGTAGCGGGAGATCAGTTCTTC. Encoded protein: CASSKVAGDQFF.

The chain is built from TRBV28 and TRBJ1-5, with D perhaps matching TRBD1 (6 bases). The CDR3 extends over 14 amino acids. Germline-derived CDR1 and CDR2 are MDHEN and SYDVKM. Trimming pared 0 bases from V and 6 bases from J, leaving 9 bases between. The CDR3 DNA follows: TGTGCCAGCAGTTTATGGCGGACAGCTCAGCCCCAGCATTTT. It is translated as CASSLWRTAQPQHF.

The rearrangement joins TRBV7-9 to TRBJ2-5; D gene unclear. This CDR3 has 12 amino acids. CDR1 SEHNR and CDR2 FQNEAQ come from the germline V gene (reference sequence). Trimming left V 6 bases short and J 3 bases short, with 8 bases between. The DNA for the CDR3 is TGTGCCAGCAGAGCCGGAGAAGAGACCCAGTACTTC. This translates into CASRAGEETQYF.

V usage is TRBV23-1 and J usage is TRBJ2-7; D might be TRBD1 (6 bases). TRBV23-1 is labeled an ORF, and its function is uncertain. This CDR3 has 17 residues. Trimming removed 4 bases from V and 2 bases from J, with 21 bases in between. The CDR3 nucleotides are TGCGCCAGCAGTCCGACTGGCAGGGGCCGGGGCCCCTACGAGCAGTACTTC. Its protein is CASSPTGRGRGPYEQYF.

CDR3 DNA sequence: TGTGCCACCAGCCGCCCCGGGACTAGTTACGAGCAGTACTTC. It is translated as CATSRPGTSYEQYF. The chain recombines TRBV15 with TRBJ2-7; 8 positions agree with TRBD2. In germline, CDR1 is LNHNV, CDR2 YYDKDF (reference sequence). The CDR3 runs to 14 residues. The trim removed 5 bases at V and 4 bases at J, leaving 7 bases unmatched. Based on the CDR3 plus reference TRBV15 and TRBJ2-7, the full variable domain is DAMVIQNPRYQVTQFGKPVTLSCSQTLNHNVMYWYQQKSSQAPKLLFHYYDKDFNNEADTPDNFQSRRPNTSFCFLDIRSPGLGDTAMYLCATSRPGTSYEQYFGPGTRLTVT.

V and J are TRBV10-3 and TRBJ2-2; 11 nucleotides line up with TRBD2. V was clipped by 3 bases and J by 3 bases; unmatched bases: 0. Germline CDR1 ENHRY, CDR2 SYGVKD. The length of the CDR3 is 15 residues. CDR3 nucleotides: TGTGCCATCAGTGAACTAGCGGGAGACACCGGGGAGCTGTTTTTT. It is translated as CAISELAGDTGELFF.

The CDR3 DNA is TGCGCCAGCAGCGCAGCGGGGGCCTCCTACGAGCAGTACTTC. Its protein product is CASSAAGASYEQYF. This chain uses TRBV5-1 with TRBJ2-7; 8 bases map to TRBD2. The CDR3 contains 14 residues. Unmatched junction bases numbered 3, after V lost 4 bases and J lost 0 bases. Germline V gives CDR1 SGHRS, CDR2 YFSETQ.

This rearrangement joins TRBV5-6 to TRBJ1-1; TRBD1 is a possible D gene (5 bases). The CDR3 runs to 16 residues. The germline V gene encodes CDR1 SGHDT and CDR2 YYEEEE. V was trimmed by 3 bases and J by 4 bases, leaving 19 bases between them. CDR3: CASSSSHTGVGTEAFF. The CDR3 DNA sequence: TGTGCCAGCAGCTCCTCACACACAGGAGTAGGCACTGAAGCTTTCTTT.

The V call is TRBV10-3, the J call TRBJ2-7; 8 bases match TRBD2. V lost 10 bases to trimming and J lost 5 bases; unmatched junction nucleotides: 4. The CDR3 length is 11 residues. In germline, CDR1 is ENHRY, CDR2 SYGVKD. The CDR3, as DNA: TGTGCCACCCTAGCGGGCCACGAGCAGTACTTC. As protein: CATLAGHEQYF.

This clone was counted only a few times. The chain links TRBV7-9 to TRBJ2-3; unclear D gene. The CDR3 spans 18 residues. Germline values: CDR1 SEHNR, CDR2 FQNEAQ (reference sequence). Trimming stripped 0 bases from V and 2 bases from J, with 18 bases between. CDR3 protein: CASSLALPSNPYTDTQYF. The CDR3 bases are TGTGCCAGCAGCTTAGCGCTCCCCTCAAACCCCTACACAGATACGCAGTATTTT.

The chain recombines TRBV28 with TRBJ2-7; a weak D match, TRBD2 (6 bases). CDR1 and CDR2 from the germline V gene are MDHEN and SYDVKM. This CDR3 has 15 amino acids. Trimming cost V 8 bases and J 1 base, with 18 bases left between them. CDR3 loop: CASWGVLVGSYEQYF. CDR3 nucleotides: TGTGCCAGCTGGGGGGTCCTAGTGGGATCCTACGAGCAGTACTTC.

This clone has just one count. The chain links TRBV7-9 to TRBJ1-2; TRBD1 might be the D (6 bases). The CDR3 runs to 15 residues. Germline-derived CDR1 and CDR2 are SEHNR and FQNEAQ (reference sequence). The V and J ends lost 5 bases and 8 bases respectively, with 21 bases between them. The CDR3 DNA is TGTGCCAGCAGCAGTGACCGGTCCCGGGGACAAGGCTACACCTTC. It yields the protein CASSSDRSRGQGYTF.

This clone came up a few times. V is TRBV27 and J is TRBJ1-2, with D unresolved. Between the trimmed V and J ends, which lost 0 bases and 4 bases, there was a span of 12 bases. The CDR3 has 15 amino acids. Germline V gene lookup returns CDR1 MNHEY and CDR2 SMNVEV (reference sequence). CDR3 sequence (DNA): TGTGCCAGCAGTTTATCGTCCGGTTCGAGCTATGGCTACACCTTC. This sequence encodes CASSLSSGSSYGYTF.